The clone carrying this TCR beta chain showed up just once. This sample is part of a study of control samples from healthy donors and cancer patients. Assay: immunoSEQ multiplex PCR; the TCRdb copy retains only in-frame clones and omits some. The table lists 160,000 or so clones, roughly 92% of them singletons. Germline lookup yields CDR1 PRHDT and CDR2 FYEKMQ (reference sequence). The CDR3 is 16 amino acids. V lost 2 bases and J 3 bases, leaving 15 bases between the germline ends. This receptor was obtained from a man in his forties or fifties in good health. The rearrangement links TRBV13 to TRBJ2-3; D may be TRBD1 or TRBD2 (7 bases each). The sample consisted of blood. CDR3 DNA sequence: TGTGCCAGCAGCTTAAGGCGGCAGGGGGGGACAGATACGCAGTATTTT. Amino acids: CASSLRRQGGTDTQYF. The entire variable domain, with the rest obtained from reference TRBV13 and TRBJ2-3, is as follows: AAGVIQSPRHLIKEKRETATLKCYPIPRHDTVYWYQQGPGQDPQFLISFYEKMQSDKGSIPDRFSAQQFSDYHSELNMSSLELGDSALYFCASSLRRQGGTDTQYFGPGTRLTVL.